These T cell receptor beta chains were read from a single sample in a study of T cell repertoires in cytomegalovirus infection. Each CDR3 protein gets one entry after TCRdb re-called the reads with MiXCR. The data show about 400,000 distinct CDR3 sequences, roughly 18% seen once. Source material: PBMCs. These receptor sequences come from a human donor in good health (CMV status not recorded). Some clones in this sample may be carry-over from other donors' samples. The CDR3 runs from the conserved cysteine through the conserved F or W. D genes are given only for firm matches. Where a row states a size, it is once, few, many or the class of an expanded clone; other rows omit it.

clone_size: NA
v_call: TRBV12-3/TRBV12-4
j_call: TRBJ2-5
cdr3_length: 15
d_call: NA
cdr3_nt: TGTGCCAGCAGTTTCGGTGGGGGGCTCGCAGAGACCCAGTACTTC
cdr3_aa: CASSFGGGLAETQYF

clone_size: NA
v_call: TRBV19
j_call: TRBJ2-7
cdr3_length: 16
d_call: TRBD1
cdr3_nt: TGTGCCAGTAGTATGCCCCGCGGACAGGGGCGGCACGAGCAGTACTTC
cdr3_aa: CASSMPRGQGRHEQYF

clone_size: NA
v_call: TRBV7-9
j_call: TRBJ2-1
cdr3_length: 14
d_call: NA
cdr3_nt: TGTGCCAGCAGCTTCTCCCAGGGCTACAATGAGCAGTTCTTC
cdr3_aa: CASSFSQGYNEQFF

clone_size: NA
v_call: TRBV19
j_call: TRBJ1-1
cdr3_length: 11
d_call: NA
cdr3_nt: TGTGCCAGAAGGGGCCCTGGTGAAGCTTTCTTT
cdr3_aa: CARRGPGEAFF

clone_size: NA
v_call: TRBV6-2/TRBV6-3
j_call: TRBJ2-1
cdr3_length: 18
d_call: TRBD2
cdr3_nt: TGTGCCAGCAGTTACGATGTACTAGCGGGATTGAGTGGGAATGAGCAGTTCTTC
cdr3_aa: CASSYDVLAGLSGNEQFF

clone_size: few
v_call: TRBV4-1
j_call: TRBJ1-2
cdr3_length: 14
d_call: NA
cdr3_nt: TGCGCCAGCAGCCAAGTGTCAGGCGACTATGGCTACACCTTC
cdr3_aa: CASSQVSGDYGYTF

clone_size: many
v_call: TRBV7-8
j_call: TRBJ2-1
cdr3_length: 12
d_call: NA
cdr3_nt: TGTGCCAGCAGTAATAGGTATGATGAGCAGTTCTTC
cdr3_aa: CASSNRYDEQFF

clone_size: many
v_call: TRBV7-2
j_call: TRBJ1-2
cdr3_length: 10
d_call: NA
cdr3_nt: TGTGCCAGCAGCTTAGTCGGCTACACCTTC
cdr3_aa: CASSLVGYTF

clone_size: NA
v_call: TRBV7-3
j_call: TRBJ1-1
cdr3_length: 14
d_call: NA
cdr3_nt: TGTGCCAGCAATCGACAGGTACCCAACACTGAAGCTTTCTTT
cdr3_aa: CASNRQVPNTEAFF

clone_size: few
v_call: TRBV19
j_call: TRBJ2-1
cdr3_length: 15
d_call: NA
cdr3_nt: TGTGCCAGTAGTTCTGGTAGGACTTATTACAATGAGCAGTTCTTC
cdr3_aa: CASSSGRTYYNEQFF

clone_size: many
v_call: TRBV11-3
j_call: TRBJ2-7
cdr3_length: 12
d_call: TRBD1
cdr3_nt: TGTGCCAGCAGCTTAGCAGGGGGCGAGCAGTACTTC
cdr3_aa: CASSLAGGEQYF

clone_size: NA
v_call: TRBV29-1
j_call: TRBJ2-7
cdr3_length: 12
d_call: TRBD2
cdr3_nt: TGCAGCGTTGTGACTAGCGGGTACGAGCAGTACTTC
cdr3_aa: CSVVTSGYEQYF

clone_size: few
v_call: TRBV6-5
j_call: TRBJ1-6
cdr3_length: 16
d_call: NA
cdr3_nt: TGTGCCAGCAGTTACTCGAGGGGGAGGGACCATTCACCCCTCCACTTT
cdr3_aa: CASSYSRGRDHSPLHF

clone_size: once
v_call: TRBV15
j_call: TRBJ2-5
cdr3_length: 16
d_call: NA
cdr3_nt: TGTGCCACCAGCAGAGATCCCACAGGGTGGCAAGAGACCCAGTACTTC
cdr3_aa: CATSRDPTGWQETQYF

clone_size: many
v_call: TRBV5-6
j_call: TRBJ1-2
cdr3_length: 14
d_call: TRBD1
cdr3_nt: TGTGCCAGCAGCTTGGTGAACAGGGGAAGCGGCTACACCTTC
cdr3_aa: CASSLVNRGSGYTF

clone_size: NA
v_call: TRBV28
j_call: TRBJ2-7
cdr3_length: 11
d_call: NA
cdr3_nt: TGTGCCAGCAGTGCGTTTGACGAGCAGTACTTC
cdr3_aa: CASSAFDEQYF

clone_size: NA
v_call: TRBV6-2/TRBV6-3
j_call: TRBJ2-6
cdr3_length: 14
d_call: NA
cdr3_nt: TGTGCCAGCAGCCGCCGGATAGAGGCCAACGTCCTGACTTTC
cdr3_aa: CASSRRIEANVLTF

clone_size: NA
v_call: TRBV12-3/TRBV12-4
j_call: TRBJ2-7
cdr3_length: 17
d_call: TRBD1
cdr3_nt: TGTGCCAGCAGCCAAGAGACCGGGACAGCTCTATCCTACGAGCAGTACTTC
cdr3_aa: CASSQETGTALSYEQYF

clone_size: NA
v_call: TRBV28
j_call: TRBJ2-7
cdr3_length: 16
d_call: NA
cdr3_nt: TGTGCCAGCAGTTCCCTTGGGGGGGCAGGGTTCTACGAGCAGTACTTC
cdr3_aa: CASSSLGGAGFYEQYF

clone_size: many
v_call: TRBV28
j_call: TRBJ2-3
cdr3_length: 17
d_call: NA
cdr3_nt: TGTGCCAGCAGTACCCCTACTTTGGGCGGGGGCGCAGATACGCAGTATTTT
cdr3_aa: CASSTPTLGGGADTQYF

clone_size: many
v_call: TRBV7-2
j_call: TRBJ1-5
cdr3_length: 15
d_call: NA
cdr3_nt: TGTGCCAGCAGCCCAACTTCGCTACACAATCAGCCCCAGCATTTT
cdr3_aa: CASSPTSLHNQPQHF

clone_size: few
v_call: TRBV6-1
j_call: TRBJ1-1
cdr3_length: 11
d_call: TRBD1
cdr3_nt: TGTGCCAGCACTGCCTGGGACAGAGGTATCTTT
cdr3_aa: CASTAWDRGIF

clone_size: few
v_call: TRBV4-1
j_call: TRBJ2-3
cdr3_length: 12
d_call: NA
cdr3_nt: TGCGCCAGCAGCCAAGTTGGTCTTACGCAGTATTTT
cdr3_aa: CASSQVGLTQYF

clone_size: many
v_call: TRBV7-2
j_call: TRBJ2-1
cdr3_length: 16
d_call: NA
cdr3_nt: TGTGCCAGCAGCCCGCGCGGCGAGGGGGGGCGGGGTGAGCAGTTCTTC
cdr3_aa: CASSPRGEGGRGEQFF

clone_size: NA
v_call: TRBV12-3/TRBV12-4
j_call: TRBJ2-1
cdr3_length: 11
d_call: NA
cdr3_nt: TGTGCCAGCAGTCAGCGAAATGAGCAGTTCTTC
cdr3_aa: CASSQRNEQFF

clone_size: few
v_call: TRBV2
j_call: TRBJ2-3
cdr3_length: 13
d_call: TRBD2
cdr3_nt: TGTGCCGGGGGGGGGGTAGGCACAGATACGCAGTATTTT
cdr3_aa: CAGGGVGTDTQYF

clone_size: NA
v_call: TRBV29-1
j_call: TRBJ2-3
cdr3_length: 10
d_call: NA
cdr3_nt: TGCAGCGTTGCAAAGGATACGCAGTATTTT
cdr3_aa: CSVAKDTQYF

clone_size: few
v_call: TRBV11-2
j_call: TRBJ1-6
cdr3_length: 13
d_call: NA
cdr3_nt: TGTGCCAGTTCGACAAGTTGGGATTCACCCCTCCACTTT
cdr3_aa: CASSTSWDSPLHF

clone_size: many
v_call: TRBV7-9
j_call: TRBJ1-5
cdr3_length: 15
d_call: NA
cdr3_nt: TGTGCCAGCAGCCCCGGGGGGGTAGGCAATCAGCCCCAGCATTTT
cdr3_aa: CASSPGGVGNQPQHF

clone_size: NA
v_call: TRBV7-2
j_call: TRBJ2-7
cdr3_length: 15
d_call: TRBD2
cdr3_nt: TGTGCCAGCAGCTTAGCGACTAGCGTTACCTACGAGCAGTACTTC
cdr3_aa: CASSLATSVTYEQYF

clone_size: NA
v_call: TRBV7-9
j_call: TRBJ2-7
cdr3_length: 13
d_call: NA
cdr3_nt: TGTGCCAGCAGAAAAGGGGGAAACTACGAGCAGTACTTC
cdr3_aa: CASRKGGNYEQYF

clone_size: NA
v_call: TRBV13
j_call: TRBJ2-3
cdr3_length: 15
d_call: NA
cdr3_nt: TGTGCCAGCAGCTCACCGACCCTAAGCACAGATACGCAGTATTTT
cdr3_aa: CASSSPTLSTDTQYF

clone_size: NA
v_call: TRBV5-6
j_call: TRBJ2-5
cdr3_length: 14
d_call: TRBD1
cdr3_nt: TGTGCCAGCAGCCTGACAGGGCGTCAAGAGACCCAGTACTTC
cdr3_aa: CASSLTGRQETQYF

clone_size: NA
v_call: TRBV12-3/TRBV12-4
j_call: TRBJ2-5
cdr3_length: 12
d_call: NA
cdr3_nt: TGTGCCAGCCTAAAAGACGGGGAGACCCAGTACTTC
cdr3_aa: CASLKDGETQYF

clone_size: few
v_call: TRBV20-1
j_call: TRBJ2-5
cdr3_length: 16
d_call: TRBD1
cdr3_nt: TGCAGTGCTACCGCGACCGGGACAGGGGCCCAAGAGACCCAGTACTTC
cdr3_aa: CSATATGTGAQETQYF

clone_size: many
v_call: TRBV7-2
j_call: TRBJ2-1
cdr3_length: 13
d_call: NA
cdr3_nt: TGTGCCAGCAGCTTAGACGGGGGCAATGAGCAGTTCTTC
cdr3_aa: CASSLDGGNEQFF

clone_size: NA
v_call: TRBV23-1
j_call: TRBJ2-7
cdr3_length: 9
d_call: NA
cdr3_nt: TGCGCCGTCTTTACGGAGCAGTACTTC
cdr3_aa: CAVFTEQYF

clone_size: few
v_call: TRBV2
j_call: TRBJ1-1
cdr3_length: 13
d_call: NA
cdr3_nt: TGTGCCAGCAGGCAGGGGCGGAACACTGAAGCTTTCTTT
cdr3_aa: CASRQGRNTEAFF

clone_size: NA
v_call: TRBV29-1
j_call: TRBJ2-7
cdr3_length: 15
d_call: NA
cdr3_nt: TGCAGCGTCTCCGGACACAAACTATCCACCTACGAGCAGTACTTC
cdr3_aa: CSVSGHKLSTYEQYF

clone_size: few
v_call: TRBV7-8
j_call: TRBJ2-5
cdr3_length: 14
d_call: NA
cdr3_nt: TGTGCCAGCAGCTTAAAGCAGTGGGGGGAGACCCAGTACTTC
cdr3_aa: CASSLKQWGETQYF

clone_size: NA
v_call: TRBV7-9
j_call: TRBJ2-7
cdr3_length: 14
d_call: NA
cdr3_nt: TGTGCCAGCAGCGACAGACAGCTCTCCTACGAGCAGTACTTC
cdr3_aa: CASSDRQLSYEQYF

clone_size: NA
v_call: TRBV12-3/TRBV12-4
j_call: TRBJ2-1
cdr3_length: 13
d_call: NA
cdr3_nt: TGTGCCAGCAGTTTAAAAGGAATTACGGTGCAGTTCTTC
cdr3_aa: CASSLKGITVQFF

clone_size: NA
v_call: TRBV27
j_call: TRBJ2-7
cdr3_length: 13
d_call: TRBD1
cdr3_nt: TGTGCCAGCAGCAGACAGGGTTTAGTCGAGCAGTACTTC
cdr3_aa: CASSRQGLVEQYF

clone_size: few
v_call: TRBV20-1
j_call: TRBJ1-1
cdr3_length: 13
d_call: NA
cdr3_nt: TGCAGTGCTAGGGCAGGGGTGAACACTGAAGCTTTCTTT
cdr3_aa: CSARAGVNTEAFF

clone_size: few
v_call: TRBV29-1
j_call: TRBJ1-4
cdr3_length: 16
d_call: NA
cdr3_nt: TGCAGCGTCGCCGGAGACAGAGATCCAACTAATGAAAAACTGTTTTTT
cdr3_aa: CSVAGDRDPTNEKLFF

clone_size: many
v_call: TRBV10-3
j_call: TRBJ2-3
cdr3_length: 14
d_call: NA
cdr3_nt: TGTGCCACAACGCCAGACAAGAACACAGATACGCAGTATTTT
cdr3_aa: CATTPDKNTDTQYF

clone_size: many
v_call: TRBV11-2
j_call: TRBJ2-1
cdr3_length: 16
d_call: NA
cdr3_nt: TGTGCCAGCAGCTTAGATGGAGGGGGGGCCTACAATGAGCAGTTCTTC
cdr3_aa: CASSLDGGGAYNEQFF

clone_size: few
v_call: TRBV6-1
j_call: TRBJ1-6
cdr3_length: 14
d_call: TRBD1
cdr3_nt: TGTGCCAGCTTATGGGACAGGAATTATCCACCCCTCCACTTT
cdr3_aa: CASLWDRNYPPLHF

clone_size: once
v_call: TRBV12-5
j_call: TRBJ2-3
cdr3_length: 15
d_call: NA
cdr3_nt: TGTGCTAGTGGTCCCTCCGGGGGCCGGGTAGATACACAGTATTTT
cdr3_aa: CASGPSGGRVDTQYF

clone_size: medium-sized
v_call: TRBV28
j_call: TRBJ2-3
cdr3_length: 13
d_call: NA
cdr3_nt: TGTGCCAGCAGGGAGCTAGCTTCAGATACGCAGTATTTT
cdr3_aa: CASRELASDTQYF

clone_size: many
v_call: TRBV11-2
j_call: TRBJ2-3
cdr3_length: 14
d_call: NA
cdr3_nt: TGTGCCAGCAGCATCCTCGGCATTTCTGATACGCAGTATTTT
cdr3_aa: CASSILGISDTQYF

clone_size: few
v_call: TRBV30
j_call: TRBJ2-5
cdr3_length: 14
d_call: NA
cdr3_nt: TGTGCCTGGAGCGCAGAGGGGCGGCAAGAGACCCAGTACTTC
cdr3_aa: CAWSAEGRQETQYF

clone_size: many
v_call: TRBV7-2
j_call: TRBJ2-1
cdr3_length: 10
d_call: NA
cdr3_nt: TGTGCCAGCAGCTTAGTTGAGCAGTTCTTC
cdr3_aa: CASSLVEQFF

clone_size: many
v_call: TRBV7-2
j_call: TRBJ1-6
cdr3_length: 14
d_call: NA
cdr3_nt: TGTGCCAGCAGCCCGGGAGACTATAATTCACCCCTCCACTTT
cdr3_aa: CASSPGDYNSPLHF

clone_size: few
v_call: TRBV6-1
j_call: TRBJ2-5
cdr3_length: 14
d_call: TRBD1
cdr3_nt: TGTGCCAGCACAGACAGGGGGCTCAAAGAGACCCAGTACTTC
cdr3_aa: CASTDRGLKETQYF

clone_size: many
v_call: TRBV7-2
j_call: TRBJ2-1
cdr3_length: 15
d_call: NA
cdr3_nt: TGTGCCAGCAGCTACCGGGACCTTTCCTACAATGAGCAGTTCTTC
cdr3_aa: CASSYRDLSYNEQFF

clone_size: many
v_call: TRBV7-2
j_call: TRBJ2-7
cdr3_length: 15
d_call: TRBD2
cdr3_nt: TGTGCCAGCAGTCCAATCGGGAGGCCCTCCTACGAGCAGTACTTC
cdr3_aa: CASSPIGRPSYEQYF